The 32 T cell receptor beta chains below come from one sample, sequenced in a study of blood T cell repertoires in COVID-19. TCRdb's copy holds only in-frame clones and misses some; the assay was immunoSEQ multiplex PCR. The table has 270,000 or so clones, roughly nine tenths seen once; the top ten hold approximately 9%. Specimen: peripheral blood. These receptors all come from a man between 35 and 55 years old with active or convalescent COVID-19.

The rearrangement joins TRBV5-1 to TRBJ1-2; D gene ambiguous. This CDR3 is built from 15 residues. In germline, CDR1 is SGHRS, CDR2 YFSETQ. Trimming removed 0 bases at V and 4 bases at J, with 13 bases between. CDR3 amino acids: CASSLVLGSLYGYTF. In nucleotides, the CDR3 is TGCGCCAGCAGCTTGGTCTTGGGGAGCCTCTATGGCTACACCTTC.

This clone was observed a few times. This CDR3 is CASSDQTGGTDTQYF. The CDR3 DNA reads as TGTGCCAGCAGTGACCAGACAGGGGGCACAGATACGCAGTATTTT. The V gene is TRBV6-1, the J gene TRBJ2-3; TRBD1 aligns across 8 bases. This CDR3 has 15 residues. V lost 3 bases and J lost 1; bases outside the gene matches: 3. Germline V gene lookup returns CDR1 MNHNS and CDR2 SASEGT.

V is TRBV11-2 and J is TRBJ1-2, with D possibly TRBD1 on 6 matching bases. Germline CDR1 and CDR2: SGHAT and FQNNGV. CDR3 size: 16 residues. V dropped 5 bases and J dropped 8 bases, with 24 bases sitting between them. The CDR3 sequence: CASSQLPRRQDWGYTF. In DNA form, the CDR3 reads TGTGCCAGCAGCCAACTACCCCGGCGACAGGATTGGGGCTACACCTTC.

In DNA form, the CDR3 reads TGTGCCAGCAGCTTCTTAGCGGGAGGGACCTACAATGAGCAGTTCTTC. Translated, it gives CASSFLAGGTYNEQFF. The chain has TRBV11-2 and TRBJ2-1; 11 nucleotides line up with TRBD2. Looked up from germline, CDR1 is SGHAT and CDR2 is FQNNGV. The CDR3 spans 16 residues. Trimming took 3 bases from V and 2 from J; bases not matched to a gene: 3. Drawing the rest from reference TRBV11-2 and TRBJ2-1, the complete variable domain is EAGVAQSPRYKIIEKRQSVAFWCNPISGHATLYWYQQILGQGPKLLIQFQNNGVVDDSQLPKDRFSAERLKGVDSTLKIQPAKLEDSAVYLCASSFLAGGTYNEQFFGPGTRLTVL.

The chain carries TRBV19 and TRBJ1-1; possible D gene TRBD1, 5 bases. Germline V gene sequence: CDR1 LNHDA, CDR2 SQIVND (reference sequence). This CDR3 is 14 amino acids long. Deletions cut 4 bases from V and 7 bases from J, with 16 bases between. CDR3 region: CASSTLGRDYEAFF. Here the CDR3 DNA reads TGTGCCAGTAGTACACTGGGGCGGGACTATGAAGCTTTCTTT. The full variable domain, completed using reference TRBV19 and TRBJ1-1, is DGGITQSPKYLFRKEGQNVTLSCEQNLNHDAMYWYRQDPGQGLRLIYYSQIVNDFQKGDIAEGYSVSREKKESFPLTVTSAQKNPTAFYLCASSTLGRDYEAFFGQGTRLTVV.

Turning to this clone: The identical CDR3 is also encoded by other nucleotide sequences in the sample. The chain has TRBV18 and TRBJ2-5; a weak D match, TRBD2 (6 bases). V was shortened by 6 bases and J by 5 bases, with 10 bases between the two germline ends. CDR3 length: 12 residues. From germline, CDR1 is KGHSH and CDR2 LQKENI. CDR3 in DNA: TGTGCCAGCTCCGGGAGTGGGGAGACCCAGTACTTC. Amino acid sequence: CASSGSGETQYF.

The gene calls are TRBV28 and TRBJ2-6; D unresolved. The V end lost 7 bases, the J end lost 0 bases, and 7 bases lay between the germline ends. The CDR3 totals 14 residues. Germline V gene data show CDR1 as MDHEN and CDR2 as SYDVKM. The CDR3 nucleotides are TGTGCCAGCAATTCCCGCTCTGGGGCCAACGTCCTGACTTTC. Translating it yields CASNSRSGANVLTF.

The chain joins TRBV7-8 to TRBJ2-7; tentatively, D is TRBD2 (6 bases). The ends were cut back, 5 bases at V and 0 bases at J, with 11 bases in the middle. This CDR3 spans 14 amino acids. Germline loops: CDR1 SGHVS, CDR2 FQNEAQ. The CDR3 sequence: CASSIQTSSYEQYF. The DNA for the CDR3 is TGTGCCAGCAGCATCCAGACTAGCTCCTACGAGCAGTACTTC.

V usage is TRBV29-1 and J usage is TRBJ1-1, with D perhaps TRBD1 (5 bases). Trimming pared 7 bases from V and 3 bases from J, leaving 15 bases between. The germline V gene has CDR1 SQVTM and CDR2 ANQGSEA. There are 13 residues in the CDR3. The CDR3 region is CSAPGRADTEAFF. The CDR3 DNA is TGCAGCGCCCCGGGCAGGGCGGACACTGAAGCTTTCTTT.

The gene calls are TRBV6-5 and TRBJ1-4; possibly TRBD1 for D (5 bases). The V and J ends lost 0 bases and 3 bases respectively, with 11 bases between them. This CDR3 spans 16 amino acids. Germline CDR1 is MNHEY and CDR2 is SVGAGI. CDR3 sequence (DNA): TGTGCCAGCAGTTACTCGGGCGGGACGGCTAATGAAAAACTGTTTTTT. Translated, it gives CASSYSGGTANEKLFF.

This clone occurred once. A much larger clone differs from this one at a single base, so this may be a read error. The chain links TRBV7-9 to TRBJ1-1; D unresolved. This CDR3 comprises 13 residues. CDR1 SEHNR and CDR2 FQNEAQ come from the germline V gene (reference sequence). Trimming shortened V by 1 base and J by 1 base, and 4 bases separated the two germline ends. Here the CDR3 DNA reads TGTGCCAGCAGCTTAGAACAGAACACTGAAGCTTTCTTT. This encodes CASSLEQNTEAFF.

The rearrangement joins TRBV5-6 to TRBJ1-6, with a tentative D call TRBD1 (5 bases). CDR3 size: 14 residues. The ends were cut back, 0 bases at V and 6 bases at J, with 7 bases in the middle. Germline V lookup: CDR1 SGHDT, CDR2 YYEEEE. The CDR3 spells CASSLGGPNSPLHF. The CDR3 coding sequence is TGTGCCAGCAGCTTGGGGGGCCCTAATTCACCCCTCCACTTT.

The gene calls are TRBV6-5 and TRBJ1-2; a weak D match, TRBD1 (5 bases). CDR3 length: 16 amino acids. CDR1 is MNHEY, CDR2 SVGAGI, per germline. V was pared by 0 bases and J by 2 bases, with 13 bases between. CDR3: CASSYSWGRANYGYTF. The CDR3 bases are TGTGCCAGCAGTTACTCGTGGGGCAGGGCCAACTATGGCTACACCTTC.

This clone turned up a few times. The V and J genes are TRBV29-1 and TRBJ2-2; the match to TRBD2 covers 13 bases. The ends lost 4 bases at V and 0 bases at J; junction bases unmatched: 5. The CDR3 covers 17 residues. CDR1 and CDR2 from the germline V gene are SQVTM and ANQGSEA. The CDR3 region has the DNA TGCAGCGTTGTACTGGGACTAGCGGGGACGAACACCGGGGAGCTGTTTTTT. It is translated as CSVVLGLAGTNTGELFF.

V usage is TRBV19 and J usage is TRBJ1-5, with 10 bases lining up with TRBD1. CDR3 size: 17 residues. Germline values: CDR1 LNHDA, CDR2 SQIVND (reference sequence). J gave up 4 bases and V 2 bases, and 8 bases lay outside the gene matches. The CDR3 reads CASSIRPGQGPNQPQHF. CDR3 in DNA: TGTGCCAGTAGTATAAGGCCGGGACAGGGGCCAAATCAGCCCCAGCATTTT.

This clone has a single count. The chain uses TRBV18 and TRBJ1-4, with D possibly matching TRBD1 (6 bases). This CDR3 is built from 14 residues. The germline CDR1 and CDR2 sequences are KGHSH and LQKENI. The V gene lost 3 bases and the J gene lost 8 bases, with 13 bases spanning the gap. The chain's CDR3 is CASSPRGGEEKLFF. CDR3 nucleotide sequence: TGTGCCAGCTCACCGAGAGGGGGTGAGGAAAAACTGTTTTTT.

This clone was detected only a few times. This chain uses TRBV27 with TRBJ1-1; D not certain. Germline values: CDR1 MNHEY, CDR2 SMNVEV (reference sequence). The germline V and J ends were trimmed by 4 bases and 3 bases, with 9 bases remaining between them. The CDR3 is 13 amino acids. CDR3 nucleotide sequence: TGTGCCAGCAGTTGGGCGCGAGACACTGAAGCTTTCTTT. Amino acid sequence: CASSWARDTEAFF.

The genes are TRBV6-6 and TRBJ2-3; 12 bases line up with TRBD2. This CDR3 region has 15 residues. CDR1 MNHNY and CDR2 SVGAGI come from the germline V gene (reference sequence). V was clipped by 6 bases and J by 5 bases; unmatched bases: 6. CDR3 amino acids: CASSPSLAGGDTQYF. In DNA form, the CDR3 reads TGTGCCAGCAGCCCCTCACTAGCGGGAGGAGATACGCAGTATTTT.

The genes are TRBV30 and TRBJ2-7, with D maybe TRBD2 (5 bases). CDR1 is GTSNPN and CDR2 is SVGIG in the germline V gene (reference sequence). Trimming took 0 bases from V and 6 from J, leaving 9 bases between them. The length of the CDR3 is 12 residues. CDR3 nucleotide sequence: TGTGCCTGGAGTGTACATCGGGGCGAGCAGTACTTC. This sequence encodes CAWSVHRGEQYF.

V usage is TRBV9 and J usage is TRBJ1-6; D is undetermined. CDR3 size: 17 residues. V was trimmed by 0 bases and J by 3 bases, leaving 13 bases between them. CDR1 is SGDLS and CDR2 is YYNGEE in the germline V gene. The CDR3: CASSVEAGVNYNSPLHF. CDR3 bases: TGTGCCAGCAGCGTAGAGGCCGGGGTCAACTATAATTCACCCCTCCACTTT.

The chain is built from TRBV27 and TRBJ2-7; D may be TRBD2 (6 bases). Deletions cut 6 bases from V and 2 bases from J, with 23 bases between. The CDR3 spans 17 residues. Germline V gene lookup returns CDR1 MNHEY and CDR2 SMNVEV (reference sequence). As DNA, the CDR3 is TGTGCCAGCAGCCTATCGGCTGGTCTAGCGAGCCCCTACGAGCAGTACTTC. Translation: CASSLSAGLASPYEQYF.

The J gene is TRBJ1-5, the V gene TRBV19; TRBD1 matches 9 bases. The CDR3 extends over 15 amino acids. The germline gives CDR1 LNHDA, CDR2 SQIVND (reference sequence). J gave up 2 bases and V 7 bases, and 6 bases lay outside the gene matches. CDR3 DNA sequence: TGTGCCAGTACTCTACAGGGGGCCGGCAATCAGCCCCAGCATTTT. Its translation: CASTLQGAGNQPQHF.

The V gene is TRBV4-2, the J gene TRBJ2-7; unclear D gene. The CDR3 contains 15 residues. V was clipped by 4 bases and J by 2 bases, with 15 bases between them. Germline V gene data show CDR1 as LGHNA and CDR2 as YNFKEQ. CDR3 nucleotides: TGTGCCAGCAGCCTGCAGAACACCGAAACCTACGAGCAGTACTTC. Translating it yields CASSLQNTETYEQYF.

The rearrangement links TRBV29-1 to TRBJ2-1, with D possibly TRBD2 on 5 matching bases. Germline-derived CDR1 and CDR2 are SQVTM and ANQGSEA. Trimming cost V 2 bases and J 6 bases, with 14 bases left between them. This CDR3 has 14 amino acids. The CDR3 spells CSVESAQRGNEQFF. The CDR3 DNA is TGCAGCGTTGAATCGGCCCAACGGGGCAATGAGCAGTTCTTC.

The CDR3 DNA follows: TGTGCCAGCACCCGAACATACAACAATGAGCAGTTCTTC. This gives the protein CASTRTYNNEQFF. This chain uses TRBV7-8 with TRBJ2-1, with D hard to call. The CDR3 spans 13 residues. CDR1 and CDR2 from the germline V gene are SGHVS and FQNEAQ. Trimming took off 7 bases at V and 5 bases at J, with 12 bases between the two ends.

This clone occurred a few times. This rearrangement joins TRBV30 to TRBJ1-2, with 8 nucleotides matching TRBD1. Germline V CDR1 and CDR2: GTSNPN, SVGIG (reference sequence). V dropped 4 bases and J dropped 4; count of bases not matched to a gene: 5. This CDR3 comprises 13 residues. The CDR3 spells CAWKGGQAYGYTF. The CDR3 DNA is TGTGCCTGGAAGGGGGGACAGGCCTATGGCTACACCTTC.

This sequence joins TRBV24-1 and TRBJ1-2; 9 bases align to TRBD1. Per germline, CDR1 KGHDR and CDR2 SFDVKD. Trimming at V came to 4 bases and at J to 8 bases, leaving 7 bases not matched to a gene. CDR3 length: 14 residues. Written as DNA, the CDR3 is TGTGCCACCAGTGAAGACAGGGGGTCCGTCGGCTACACCTTC. Encoded protein: CATSEDRGSVGYTF.

This chain uses TRBV6-1 with TRBJ1-2; 12 bases map to TRBD1. The trim removed 3 bases at V and 4 bases at J, leaving 3 bases unmatched. There are 15 residues in the CDR3. The germline V gene encodes CDR1 MNHNS and CDR2 SASEGT. This CDR3 is CASSEGTGGSYGYTF. As DNA, the CDR3 is TGTGCCAGCAGTGAGGGGACAGGGGGCTCCTATGGCTACACCTTC.

The chain is built from TRBV6-6 and TRBJ2-3; 7 bases agree with TRBD2. From germline, CDR1 is MNHNY and CDR2 SVGAGI (reference sequence). After removal of 6 bases from V and 2 bases from J, the junction contained 5 bases not matched to a gene. There are 14 residues in the CDR3. The CDR3 here is CASRNGGNTDTQYF. The CDR3 DNA sequence: TGTGCCAGCAGGAACGGGGGGAACACAGATACGCAGTATTTT.

The chain is built from TRBV5-4 and TRBJ2-7; a weak D match, TRBD2 (5 bases). Trimming pared 0 bases from V and 2 bases from J, leaving 15 bases between. Per germline, CDR1 SGHNT and CDR2 YYREEE (reference sequence). The CDR3 runs to 16 residues. The CDR3 DNA follows: TGTGCCAGCAGCTTGGTCGGACTGCCGGGAACCTACGAGCAGTACTTC. It yields the protein CASSLVGLPGTYEQYF.

The rearrangement uses TRBV7-9 and TRBJ1-4; TRBD1 aligns across 9 bases. Trimming at V came to 1 base and at J to 6 bases, leaving 0 bases not matched to a gene. The CDR3 has 14 residues. Germline CDR1 and CDR2: SEHNR and FQNEAQ (reference sequence). The CDR3 DNA reads TGTGCCAGCAGCTTAGGACAGGGGGATGAAAAACTGTTTTTT. Translating gives CASSLGQGDEKLFF.

This clone was seen just once. This chain connects TRBV6-4 to TRBJ2-7; TRBD1 matches at 10 bases. The V and J ends lost 0 bases and 0 bases, in that order; junction bases with no gene match: 14. CDR1 is MRHNA and CDR2 is SNTAGT in the germline V gene. This CDR3 region has 20 residues. The CDR3 nucleotides are TGTGCCAGCAGTGACTCGGTCCGGGACAGGGGCGCTCTCAGCTCCTACGAGCAGTACTTC. This sequence encodes CASSDSVRDRGALSSYEQYF.